At least ten counts were recorded for the clone carrying this TCR beta chain. TCRdb reprocessed the 5' RACE reads with MiXCR, giving one entry per CDR3 protein. This sample has under 300,000 distinct CDR3 sequences; around 7.8% occur once, and the top ten carry around 7%. This sample was included in a study of CD8 T cells in ankylosing spondylitis. The CDR3 is 16 residues long. V shed 1 base and J shed 0 bases, with 12 bases lying between them. Germline V gene data show CDR1 as LGHNA and CDR2 as YSLEER. The V gene is TRBV4-3, the J gene TRBJ1-2, with no clear D. Sequenced material: blood, either unsorted or a sorted T cell fraction (not recorded which). The origin of this receptor is a male donor with ankylosing spondylitis or in good health (not recorded which). This CDR3 is CASSQVSPDANYGYTF. The CDR3 coding sequence is TGCGCCAGCAGCCAAGTCAGCCCAGATGCTAACTATGGCTACACCTTC.